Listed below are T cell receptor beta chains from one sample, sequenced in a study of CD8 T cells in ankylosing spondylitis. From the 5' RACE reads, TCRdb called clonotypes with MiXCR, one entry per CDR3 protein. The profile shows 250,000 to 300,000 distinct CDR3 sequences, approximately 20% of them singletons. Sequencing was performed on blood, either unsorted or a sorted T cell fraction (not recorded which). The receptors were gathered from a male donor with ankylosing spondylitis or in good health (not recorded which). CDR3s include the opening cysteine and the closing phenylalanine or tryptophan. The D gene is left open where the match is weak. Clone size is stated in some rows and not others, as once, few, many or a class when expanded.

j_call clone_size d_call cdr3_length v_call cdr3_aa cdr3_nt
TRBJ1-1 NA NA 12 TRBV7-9 CASSLSGNEAFF TGTGCCAGCAGCTTAAGCGGGAATGAAGCTTTCTTT
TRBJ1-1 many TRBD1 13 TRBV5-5 CASSIQGSHQAFF TGTGCCAGCAGCATACAGGGGAGCCACCAAGCTTTCTTT
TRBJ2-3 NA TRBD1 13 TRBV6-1 CASTVTGVDTQYF TGTGCCAGCACCGTAACAGGGGTAGATACGCAGTATTTT
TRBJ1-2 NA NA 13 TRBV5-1 CASSLASGYGYTF TGCGCCAGCAGCTTGGCGTCAGGATATGGCTACACCTTC
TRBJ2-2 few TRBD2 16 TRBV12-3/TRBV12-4 CASSSGLAGTAGELFF TGTGCCAGCAGCTCGGGACTAGCGGGAACCGCCGGGGAGCTGTTTTTT
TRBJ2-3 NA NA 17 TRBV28 CASSWPTLAPSTDTQYF TGTGCCAGCAGTTGGCCGACTCTAGCGCCTAGCACAGATACGCAGTATTTT
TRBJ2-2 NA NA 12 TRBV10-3 CALQRDTGELFF TGTGCCCTCCAGAGGGACACCGGGGAGCTGTTTTTT
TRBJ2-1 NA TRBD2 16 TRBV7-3 CASSLLAGGLYNEQFF TGTGCCAGCAGCCTGCTAGCGGGAGGGCTATACAATGAGCAGTTCTTC
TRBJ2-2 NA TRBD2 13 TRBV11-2 CASRRGAAGELFF TGTGCCAGCAGGCGGGGGGCCGCCGGGGAGCTGTTTTTT
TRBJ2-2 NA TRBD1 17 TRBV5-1 CASSPPDRAPNTGELFF TGCGCCAGCAGCCCACCGGACAGGGCCCCCAACACCGGGGAGCTGTTTTTT
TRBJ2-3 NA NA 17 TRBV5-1 CASSLAGGGLATDTQYF TGCGCCAGCAGCTTGGCCGGTGGGGGGCTCGCCACAGATACGCAGTATTTT
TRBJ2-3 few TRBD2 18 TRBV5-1 CASSSAGTSGRSTDTQYF TGCGCCAGCAGCTCCGCCGGGACTAGCGGGAGGAGCACAGATACGCAGTATTTT
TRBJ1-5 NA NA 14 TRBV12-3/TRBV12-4 CASSRRQSNQPQHF TGTGCCAGCAGTCGTCGACAGAGCAATCAGCCCCAGCATTTT
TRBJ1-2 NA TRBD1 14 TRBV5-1 CASRSDRPNYGYTF TGCGCCAGCAGATCGGACAGGCCTAACTATGGCTACACCTTC
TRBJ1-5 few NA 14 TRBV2 CASRFIGDNQPQHF TGTGCCAGCAGGTTCATTGGGGACAATCAGCCCCAGCATTTT
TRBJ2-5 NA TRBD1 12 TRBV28 CATDRVEETQYF TGTGCCACCGACAGGGTTGAAGAGACCCAGTACTTC
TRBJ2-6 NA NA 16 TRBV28 CASSLSGAPGANVLTF TGTGCCAGCAGTTTGTCAGGGGCGCCTGGGGCCAACGTCCTGACTTTC
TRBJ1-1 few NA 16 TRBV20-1 CSARGARGNDHTEAFF TGCAGTGCTAGAGGGGCGCGGGGGAATGATCACACTGAAGCTTTCTTT
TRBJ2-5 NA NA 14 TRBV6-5 CASSYSQGQETQYF TGTGCCAGCAGTTACTCACAGGGCCAAGAGACCCAGTACTTC
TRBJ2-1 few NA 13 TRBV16 CASSQSLRQGGFF TGTGCCAGCAGCCAATCTTTAAGGCAGGGAGGGTTCTTC
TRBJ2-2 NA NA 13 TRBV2 CASALPNTGELFF TGTGCCAGCGCACTTCCCAACACCGGGGAGCTGTTTTTT
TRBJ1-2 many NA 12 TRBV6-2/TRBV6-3 CASSPGNYGYTF TGTGCCAGCAGTCCCGGAAACTATGGCTACACCTTC
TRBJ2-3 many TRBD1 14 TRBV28 CASSLGDRADTQYF TGTGCCAGCAGTTTGGGGGACAGGGCAGATACGCAGTATTTT
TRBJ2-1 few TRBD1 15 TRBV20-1 CSAPGQGVTVNEQFF TGCAGTGCCCCCGGACAGGGGGTGACCGTCAATGAGCAGTTCTTC
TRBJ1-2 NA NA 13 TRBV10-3 CAISESRTDGYTF TGTGCCATCAGTGAGTCGCGGACAGATGGCTACACCTTC
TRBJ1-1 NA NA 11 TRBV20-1 CSARGHTEAFF TGCAGTGCTAGAGGCCACACTGAAGCTTTCTTT
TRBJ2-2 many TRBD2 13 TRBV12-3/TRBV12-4 CASWGGNTGELFF TGTGCCAGCTGGGGGGGGAACACCGGGGAGCTGTTTTTT
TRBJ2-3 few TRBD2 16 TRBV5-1 CASSLGSSGNTDTQYF TGCGCCAGCAGCTTGGGTAGTAGCGGGAATACAGATACGCAGTATTTT
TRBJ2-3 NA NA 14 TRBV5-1 CASSLEGSPDTQYF TGCGCCAGCAGCTTGGAAGGTTCTCCAGATACGCAGTATTTT
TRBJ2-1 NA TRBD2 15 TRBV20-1 CSARPLAGGYNEQFF TGCAGTGCTAGACCTCTAGCGGGGGGATACAATGAGCAGTTCTTC
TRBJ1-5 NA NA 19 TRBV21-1 CASSVDRKLSNNSNQPQHF TGTGCCAGCAGCGTTGACAGAAAGCTCTCTAATAATAGCAATCAGCCCCAGCATTTT